This passage covers 32 T cell receptor beta chains from one sample sequenced in a study of blood T cell repertoires in COVID-19. Repertoires were generated with immunoSEQ multiplex PCR, while TCRdb's copy carries only in-frame clones and drops some. The data show about 160,000 clones, with around 92% seen just once and 4.5% to 5% held by the top ten. The sequenced sample was peripheral blood. These receptors were obtained from a man aged 25-40 years with COVID-19, enrolled during active disease.

The V and J genes are TRBV24-1 and TRBJ2-1, with D unresolved. With 7 bases removed from V and 12 bases from J, the gap between germline ends came to 15 bases. This CDR3 region has 12 residues. CDR1 and CDR2 from the germline V gene are KGHDR and SFDVKD. CDR3: CATSDNPSVQFF. CDR3 DNA: TGTGCCACCAGCGATAACCCCAGTGTGCAGTTCTTC.

This chain links TRBV5-4 with TRBJ2-2; 15 bases match TRBD2. Germline lookup yields CDR1 SGHNT and CDR2 YYREEE (reference sequence). Germline trimming cut 3 bases from V and 5 bases from J; bases unmatched to any gene: 8. The CDR3 length is 18 residues. The CDR3 reads CASSWGLAGGPGTGELFF. The DNA of the CDR3 is TGTGCCAGCAGCTGGGGACTAGCGGGAGGCCCGGGGACCGGGGAGCTGTTTTTT.

This sequence joins TRBV4-2 and TRBJ2-7; TRBD1 agrees at 12 bases. CDR3 length: 16 residues. Trimming at V came to 4 bases and at J to 3 bases, leaving 7 bases not matched to a gene. CDR1 is LGHNA and CDR2 is YNFKEQ in the germline V gene. DNA of the CDR3: TGTGCCAGCAGCCCTTGGGACAGGGGGCGCGACTACGAGCAGTACTTC. Its translation: CASSPWDRGRDYEQYF.

Written as DNA, the CDR3 is TGTGCCAGCAGCCCAATAGCGGGGGGCGCCTACGAGCAGTACTTC. It encodes CASSPIAGGAYEQYF. The V gene is TRBV7-3, the J gene TRBJ2-7, with TRBD2 identical over 10 bases. Trimming removed 5 bases from V and 2 bases from J; junction bases left unmatched: 6. Germline lookup yields CDR1 SGHTA and CDR2 FQGTGA. The CDR3 consists of 15 residues.

This clone has just one count. Other DNA sequences from this sample encode an identical CDR3 as well. The genes are TRBV6-5 and TRBJ2-7; a possible D gene is TRBD2 (5 bases). The CDR3 spans 13 residues. The V gene's germline CDR1 is MNHEY and CDR2 SVGAGI. V lost 6 bases and J lost 0, with 9 bases in between. CDR3 sequence reads: CASREDFSYEQYF. The CDR3 region has the DNA TGTGCCAGCAGGGAGGATTTCTCCTACGAGCAGTACTTC.

The V call is TRBV19, the J call TRBJ2-7; a weak D match, TRBD1 (6 bases). Germline CDR1 LNHDA, CDR2 SQIVND (reference sequence). Between the trimmed V and J ends, which lost 6 bases and 0 bases, there was a span of 18 bases. The CDR3 has 16 amino acids. The CDR3 protein is CASSKGTPKNSYEQYF. CDR3 DNA sequence: TGTGCCAGTAGCAAAGGGACACCGAAAAACTCCTACGAGCAGTACTTC.

This rearrangement joins TRBV28 to TRBJ1-2; TRBD1 agrees at 9 bases. The germline V gene has CDR1 MDHEN and CDR2 SYDVKM. This CDR3 is 15 amino acids long. V shed 5 bases and J 6 bases; nucleotides not matched to a gene: 10. This CDR3 reads CASSPGGTGNHGYTF. The DNA of the CDR3 is TGTGCCAGCAGTCCTGGGGGGACAGGGAATCATGGCTACACCTTC.

V gene TRBV29-1 combines with J gene TRBJ1-2; D uncertain. Trimming removed 0 bases from V and 7 bases from J, with 18 bases in between. The CDR3 runs 15 residues. Germline V gene sequence: CDR1 SQVTM, CDR2 ANQGSEA. The CDR3 bases are TGCAGCGTTGAAGATTTCGGGATCCGCTATGGTGGCTACACCTTC. This codes for CSVEDFGIRYGGYTF.

The genes are TRBV19 and TRBJ1-1, with D maybe TRBD1 (5 bases). V was trimmed by 7 bases and J by 1 base, leaving 10 bases between them. Germline lookup yields CDR1 LNHDA and CDR2 SQIVND (reference sequence). The CDR3 length is 13 residues. The CDR3 sequence: CASNGGANTEAFF. CDR3 coding DNA: TGTGCCAGTAACGGAGGGGCGAACACTGAAGCTTTCTTT.

The chain is built from TRBV10-3 and TRBJ1-6, with a possible D match to TRBD1 (5 bases). CDR3 size: 15 residues. Germline V CDR1 and CDR2: ENHRY, SYGVKD. V lost 10 bases, J lost 4 bases, and 17 bases lay in between. CDR3 region: CATSPDRGYNSPLHF. The CDR3 region has the DNA TGTGCCACCAGCCCCGACAGAGGATATAATTCACCCCTCCACTTT.

This chain connects TRBV6-5 to TRBJ1-6, with D perhaps matching TRBD1 (6 bases). V was trimmed by 6 bases and J by 5 bases, leaving 11 bases between them. This CDR3 has 14 residues. CDR1 is MNHEY and CDR2 is SVGAGI in the germline V gene. CDR3 coding DNA: TGTGCCAGCAGCCCAGGACAGAATAATTCACCCCTCCACTTT. Protein sequence: CASSPGQNNSPLHF.

The chain uses TRBV11-3 and TRBJ2-7; 7 bases are shared with TRBD2. The J segment lost 3 bases and the V segment lost 1 base, leaving 0 bases of the junction unmatched. The CDR3 has 13 amino acids. CDR1 and CDR2 (germline): SGHNT, YENEEA. The CDR3 region is CASSLGGGYEQYF. The CDR3 nucleotides read TGTGCCAGCAGCTTAGGGGGGGGCTACGAGCAGTACTTC. Drawing the rest from reference TRBV11-3 and TRBJ2-7, the complete variable domain is EAGVVQSPRYKIIEKKQPVAFWCNPISGHNTLYWYLQNLGQGPELLIRYENEEAVDDSQLPKDRFSAERLKGVDSTLKIQPAELGDSAVYLCASSLGGGYEQYFGPGTRLTVT.

The rearrangement joins TRBV5-4 to TRBJ1-1, with D possibly being TRBD1 (6 bases). V lost 4 bases to trimming and J lost 2 bases, with 12 bases between them. The CDR3 is 14 residues long. Looked up from germline, CDR1 is SGHNT and CDR2 is YYREEE (reference sequence). CDR3 sequence (DNA): TGTGCCAGCAGCCAAAGGGGGGGTAACACTGAAGCTTTCTTT. Protein product: CASSQRGGNTEAFF.

The chain carries TRBV5-5 and TRBJ2-7, with 7 bases that match TRBD1. The CDR3 length is 16 residues. CDR1 SGHKS and CDR2 YYEKEE come from the germline V gene (reference sequence). V shed 5 bases, J shed 3 bases, and the junction held 14 bases outside the gene matches. The CDR3 spells CASRPGQNNPFYEQYF. Written as DNA, the CDR3 is TGTGCCAGCAGACCGGGACAGAATAATCCGTTCTACGAGCAGTACTTC.

The chain has TRBV28 and TRBJ1-1; D remains unclear. Trimming cost V 6 bases and J 3 bases, with 14 bases left between them. Germline loops: CDR1 MDHEN, CDR2 SYDVKM. The CDR3 runs to 14 residues. CDR3 sequence (DNA): TGTGCCAGCAGCCTAACGCATCGGGACACTGAAGCTTTCTTT. Its translation: CASSLTHRDTEAFF.

The chain recombines TRBV5-6 with TRBJ1-2, with D tentatively TRBD1 (5 bases). The V end lost 4 bases, the J end lost 13 bases, and 20 bases lay between the germline ends. The CDR3 sequence is 13 residues long. Per germline, CDR1 SGHDT and CDR2 YYEEEE. CDR3 region: CASSLGPIPGSTF. Here the CDR3 DNA reads TGTGCCAGCAGCCTGGGGCCCATCCCAGGTTCCACCTTC.

This chain connects TRBV4-1 to TRBJ1-2; the match to TRBD1 covers 11 bases. The CDR3 has 20 residues. The J segment lost 0 bases and the V segment lost 2 bases, leaving 14 bases of the junction unmatched. Germline V gene data show CDR1 as MGHRA and CDR2 as YSYEKL. CDR3 nucleotides: TGCGCCAGCAGCCAACCCCGGGACAGGGGGTCGGGGACCTCTAACTATGGCTACACCTTC. Translating it yields CASSQPRDRGSGTSNYGYTF.

CDR3 bases: TGTGCCAGCAGTTACCCGGGACAGGGGATCAGAGATAATCAGCCCCAGCATTTT. This gives the protein CASSYPGQGIRDNQPQHF. The rearrangement links TRBV6-2 or TRBV6-3 to TRBJ1-5; the match to TRBD1 covers 10 bases. Germline-derived CDR1 and CDR2 are MNHEY and SVGEGT. V was clipped by 2 bases and J by 4 bases; unmatched bases: 11. This CDR3 is built from 18 residues.

Sample share makes this clone medium-sized. CDR3 nucleotide sequence: TGTGCCAGCAGTGAGTCGCAGGTTAATGAAAAACTGTTTTTT. Its protein is CASSESQVNEKLFF. This chain joins TRBV27 and TRBJ1-4; D unclear. Germline V gene data show CDR1 as MNHEY and CDR2 as SMNVEV (reference sequence). Trimming cost V 5 bases and J 4 bases, with 11 bases left between them. The CDR3 extends over 14 amino acids.

The rearrangement links TRBV1 to TRBJ2-7; TRBD1 is the table's D call and was not checked against the DNA. TRBV1 is flagged as a pseudogene. The CDR3 spans 15 residues. The CDR3 loop is CTSRNDRESSYEQYF. DNA for the CDR3: TGCACCAGCAGGAATGACAGGGAATCCTCCTACGAGCAGTACTTC.

The chain is built from TRBV13 and TRBJ1-2; 12 nucleotides agree with TRBD1. This CDR3 has 16 residues. Germline V lookup: CDR1 PRHDT, CDR2 FYEKMQ (reference sequence). V lost 3 bases to trimming and J lost 4 bases; unmatched junction nucleotides: 6. CDR3: CASSFVGQGAGYGYTF. CDR3 nucleotides: TGTGCCAGCAGCTTCGTGGGACAGGGGGCGGGCTATGGCTACACCTTC.

J is TRBJ1-5 and V is TRBV30; unclear D gene. CDR3 length: 15 residues. V gave up 2 bases and J gave up 0 bases, with 11 bases separating them. Germline V gives CDR1 GTSNPN, CDR2 SVGIG (reference sequence). The CDR3 sequence: CAWSLAGNSNQPQHF. For the CDR3, the DNA is TGTGCCTGGAGTCTAGCCGGTAATAGCAATCAGCCCCAGCATTTT.

The V and J genes are TRBV7-9 and TRBJ1-2; 9 bases are a match to TRBD1. Germline lookup yields CDR1 SEHNR and CDR2 FQNEAQ (reference sequence). This CDR3 is 13 amino acids long. After removal of 5 bases from V and 4 bases from J, the junction contained 2 bases not matched to a gene. As DNA, the CDR3 is TGTGCCAGCAGCCCGGGACAGGGCTATGGCTACACCTTC. Residues: CASSPGQGYGYTF. The variable domain in full, completed from reference TRBV7-9 and TRBJ1-2, reads DTGVSQNPRHKITKRGQNVTFRCDPISEHNRLYWYRQTLGQGPEFLTYFQNEAQLEKSRLLSDRFSAERPKGSFSTLEIQRTEQGDSAMYLCASSPGQGYGYTFGSGTRLTVV.

The gene calls are TRBV5-4 and TRBJ2-7; perhaps TRBD1 as D (5 bases). This CDR3 is built from 13 residues. The V end was cut by 0 bases, the J end by 4 bases, with 8 bases between. CDR1 SGHNT and CDR2 YYREEE come from the germline V gene (reference sequence). In nucleotides, the CDR3 is TGTGCCAGCAGCTTGGTTAGGGGTTACGAGCAGTACTTC. Protein sequence: CASSLVRGYEQYF.

This rearrangement joins TRBV4-1 to TRBJ2-2, with TRBD1 identical over 12 bases. The CDR3 consists of 18 residues. With 1 base clipped from V and 5 bases from J, the junction kept 8 bases outside the gene matches. Germline V gene data show CDR1 as MGHRA and CDR2 as YSYEKL. DNA for the CDR3: TGCGCCAGCAGCCAAGCCCTGGGACAGGGGGCTCGTACCGGGGAGCTGTTTTTT. Its translation is CASSQALGQGARTGELFF.

The count of this clone is one. The chain links TRBV19 to TRBJ1-4, with D possibly matching TRBD1 (5 bases). V shed 5 bases and J shed 0 bases, with 13 bases lying between them. The germline gives CDR1 LNHDA, CDR2 SQIVND (reference sequence). This CDR3 has 16 residues. CDR3 protein: CASSPRDRSTNEKLFF. DNA for the CDR3: TGTGCCAGTAGTCCGCGGGACCGTTCAACTAATGAAAAACTGTTTTTT.

The rearrangement links TRBV4-2 to TRBJ2-3; D possibly corresponds to TRBD1 (6 bases). The CDR3 consists of 17 residues. The germline V gene has CDR1 LGHNA and CDR2 YNFKEQ. The V and J ends lost 0 bases and 4 bases respectively, with 17 bases between them. CDR3 DNA: TGTGCCAGCAGCCAAGAAGTATATGGCAGGGGAGCAGATACGCAGTATTTT. Translated, it gives CASSQEVYGRGADTQYF.

The V gene is TRBV5-1, the J gene TRBJ2-3; 9 nucleotides align to TRBD1. The CDR3 spans 15 residues. J was trimmed by 0 bases and V by 6 bases; bases with no gene match: 5. Germline assignment: CDR1 SGHRS and CDR2 YFSETQ. CDR3 in DNA: TGCGCCAGCACCAGGGACAGGGTTAGCACAGATACGCAGTATTTT. Protein: CASTRDRVSTDTQYF.

The V gene is TRBV18, the J gene TRBJ1-1; D might be TRBD1 (5 bases). The CDR3 length is 14 residues. Looked up from germline, CDR1 is KGHSH and CDR2 is LQKENI. V lost 3 bases and J 7 bases, leaving 15 bases between the germline ends. CDR3 coding DNA: TGTGCCAGCTCACCCGACAGCCGAACAGGTGAAGCTTTCTTT. This translates into CASSPDSRTGEAFF.

This rearrangement joins TRBV19 to TRBJ2-3, with D possibly matching TRBD2 (6 bases). The CDR3 is made up of 14 amino acids. V lost 6 bases and J 3 bases, leaving 13 bases between the germline ends. Germline V gene sequence: CDR1 LNHDA, CDR2 SQIVND (reference sequence). The CDR3: CASSWGVATDTQYF. CDR3 DNA: TGTGCCAGTAGCTGGGGGGTCGCGACAGATACGCAGTATTTT.

V is TRBV10-3 and J is TRBJ2-6, with TRBD1 as a possible D gene (6 bases). V was trimmed by 6 bases and J by 0 bases, leaving 21 bases between them. Germline assignment: CDR1 ENHRY and CDR2 SYGVKD. The CDR3 loop spans 19 amino acids. The CDR3: CAISGTTGLGSSGANVLTF. The CDR3 coding sequence is TGTGCCATCAGCGGTACAACAGGGCTTGGGAGCTCTGGGGCCAACGTCCTGACTTTC.

This clone was detected only once. This sequence joins TRBV3-1 (or the pseudogene TRBV3-2) and TRBJ2-1; 8 positions agree with TRBD2. The J segment lost 2 bases and the V segment lost 4 bases, leaving 10 bases of the junction unmatched. The CDR3 runs 17 residues. Germline V CDR1 and CDR2: LGHDT, YNNKEL (reference sequence). This CDR3 reads CASSRLDGGAPYNEQFF. In nucleotides, the CDR3 is TGTGCCAGCAGCCGCCTCGACGGGGGGGCGCCCTACAATGAGCAGTTCTTC.